This T cell receptor (beta chain) was identified during a study of blood T cells in healthy people across ages. Germline CDR1 SGDLS, CDR2 YYNGEE. The CDR3 is 15 amino acids. V lost 0 bases, J lost 11 bases, and 11 bases stayed unmatched. Points on this clonotype: Since a much larger clone is just one base distant, this may be a read error.

Primers used in a second PCR of about 7 to 12 cycles were a sample-barcoded 5' primer and a J-beta primer mix. Each cDNA molecule carried a tag from a template-switch adaptor that contained 12 random nucleotides. One entry per CDR3 protein, called by TCRdb with MiXCR from the 5' RACE reads. This sample has 600,000 to 800,000 distinct CDR3 sequences, with roughly half found just once. Donors gave around 9.8 milliliters of peripheral blood apiece. Samples each yielded at least 6 micrograms of total RNA. The chain links TRBV9 to TRBJ2-5; 9 positions match TRBD2. This clonotype originated in a woman older than 75 in good health. Sequences were obtained from blood. CDR3 DNA: TGTGCCAGCAGCGTAGAGCGGGAGGCGAAAAATGAGCAGTACTTC. Translating it yields CASSVEREAKNEQYF. The variable domain in full, completed from reference TRBV9 and TRBJ2-5, reads DSGVTQTPKHLITATGQRVTLRCSPRSGDLSVYWYQQSLDQGLQFLIQYYNGEERAKGNILERFSAQQFPDLHSELNLSSLELGDSALYFCASSVEREAKNEQYFGPGTRLLVL.